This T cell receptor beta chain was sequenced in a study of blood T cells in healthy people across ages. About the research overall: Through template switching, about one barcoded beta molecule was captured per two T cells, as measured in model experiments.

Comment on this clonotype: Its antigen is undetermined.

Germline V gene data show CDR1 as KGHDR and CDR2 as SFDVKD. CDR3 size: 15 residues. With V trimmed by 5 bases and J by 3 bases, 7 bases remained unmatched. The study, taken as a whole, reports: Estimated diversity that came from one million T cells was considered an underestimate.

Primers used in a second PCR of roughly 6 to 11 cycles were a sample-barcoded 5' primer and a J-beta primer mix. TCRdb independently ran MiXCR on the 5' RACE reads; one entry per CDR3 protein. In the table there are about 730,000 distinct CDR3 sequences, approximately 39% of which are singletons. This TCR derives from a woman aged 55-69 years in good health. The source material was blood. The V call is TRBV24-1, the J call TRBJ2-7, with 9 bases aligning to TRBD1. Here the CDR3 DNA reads TGTGCCACCAGTGGGGGTACAGGGGGCCGCTACGAGCAGTACTTC. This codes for CATSGGTGGRYEQYF.